These 12 T cell receptor beta chains came from one sample sequenced in a study of shared clonotypes between healthy human individuals (TCRdb year 2020). Library preparation employed the immunoSEQ multiplex PCR assay. TCRdb obtained this table from immuneACCESS and retained in-frame rearrangements with V and J assigned. These tables miss some clones; where compared with another copy, unresolved V genes account for less than half of the shortfall, and the remainder is unexplained. Across this sample there are about 480,000 clones, with about 80% seen only once. The leading ten clones occupy 9.5% to 15% of the sample. Sample: PBMCs. All receptors derive from a woman in her thirties or forties in good health. Some clones in this sample may be carry-over from other donors' samples.

A few counts support this clone. The chain combines TRBV6-5 with TRBJ1-3; D remains unclear. CDR1 is MNHEY, CDR2 SVGAGI, per germline. V was shortened by 6 bases and J by 8 bases, with 17 bases between the two germline ends. The CDR3 length is 14 residues. In DNA form, the CDR3 reads TGTGCCAGCAGCCCCGACCGGCTGGGGTACACCATATATTTT. This gives the protein CASSPDRLGYTIYF.

This clone was detected once. V usage is TRBV6-1 and J usage is TRBJ1-5; no firm D call. Germline V gene sequence: CDR1 MNHNS, CDR2 SASEGT. This CDR3 comprises 14 residues. The germline V and J ends were trimmed by 4 bases and 0 bases, with 7 bases remaining between them. CDR3 in amino acids: CASSVQYSNQPQHF. For the CDR3, the DNA is TGTGCCAGCAGTGTCCAGTATAGCAATCAGCCCCAGCATTTT.

This clone has a single count. CDR3 in amino acids: CASRDHRGYQNTEAFF. The CDR3 DNA sequence: TGTGCCAGTAGGGATCACCGGGGGTACCAAAACACTGAAGCTTTCTTT. The chain recombines TRBV19 with TRBJ1-1; maybe TRBD1 (5 bases). Germline V CDR1 and CDR2: LNHDA, SQIVND (reference sequence). Trimming removed 6 bases at V and 2 bases at J, with 19 bases between. This CDR3 is built from 16 residues.

The V call is TRBV28, the J call TRBJ2-5; TRBD1 matches at 8 bases. The J call may be in error: the DNA end matches TRBJ2-7 better. Germline loops: CDR1 MDHEN, CDR2 SYDVKM. The CDR3 has 16 amino acids. In nucleotides, the CDR3 is TGTGCCAGCAGAGGCCCAGGACAGGGAAGGAGGTACGAGCAGTACTTC. Encoded protein: CASRGPGQGRRYEQYF.

The chain is built from TRBV30 and TRBJ2-7; D unclear. In germline, CDR1 is GTSNPN, CDR2 SVGIG (reference sequence). The CDR3 runs 12 residues. The V and J ends lost 2 bases and 5 bases respectively, with 10 bases between them. This CDR3 is CAWSPGWDEQYF. As DNA, the CDR3 is TGTGCCTGGAGTCCTGGGTGGGACGAGCAGTACTTC.

The chain is built from TRBV30 and TRBJ1-2, with 7 bases identical to TRBD1. Per the germline V gene, CDR1 is GTSNPN and CDR2 is SVGIG (reference sequence). Germline trimming cut 3 bases from V and 4 bases from J; bases unmatched to any gene: 14. The CDR3 spans 16 residues. Here the CDR3 DNA reads TGTGCCTGGAGCGTTCCCTCCAAACAGGGGTTCTATGGCTACACCTTC. Amino acids: CAWSVPSKQGFYGYTF.

This chain links TRBV7-9 with TRBJ2-3; tentatively, D is TRBD2 (5 bases). Germline CDR1 and CDR2: SEHNR and FQNEAQ (reference sequence). Trimming removed 0 bases at V and 6 bases at J, with 10 bases between. The CDR3 has 14 residues. The CDR3 loop reads CASSLAGEWDTQYF. The CDR3 DNA sequence: TGTGCCAGCAGCTTAGCGGGAGAATGGGATACGCAGTATTTT.

Remarks on this clone: Other nucleotide sequences from this sample produce the same CDR3. The chain has TRBV30 and TRBJ1-2; D is perhaps TRBD1 (5 bases). This CDR3 is 12 amino acids long. Germline CDR1 GTSNPN, CDR2 SVGIG (reference sequence). Trimming took off 3 bases at V and 8 bases at J, with 13 bases between the two ends. CDR3 in DNA: TGTGCCTGGAGATTCGGGGGAGGGGGCTACACCTTC. This encodes CAWRFGGGGYTF.

This clone was detected only a few times. The chain uses TRBV28 and TRBJ1-5, with D hard to call. This CDR3 has 14 residues. V lost 2 bases, J lost 7 bases, and 12 bases lay in between. The germline gives CDR1 MDHEN, CDR2 SYDVKM. As DNA, the CDR3 is TGTGCCAGCAGTTTAGGACGAAGCGGACAGCCCCAGCATTTT. Its translation: CASSLGRSGQPQHF. Full variable domain (remainder filled in from reference TRBV28 and TRBJ1-5): DVKVTQSSRYLVKRTGEKVFLECVQDMDHENMFWYRQDPGLGLRLIYFSYDVKMKEKGDIPEGYSVSREKKERFSLILESASTNQTSMYLCASSLGRSGQPQHFGDGTRLSIL.

This clone has only one observation. The chain has TRBV5-8 and TRBJ2-7, with 10 bases matching TRBD1. The CDR3 covers 13 residues. Germline V gives CDR1 SGHTS, CDR2 YDEGEE. The V gene end was trimmed by 4 bases and the J gene end by 5 bases; junction bases not matched to a gene: 3. In DNA, the CDR3 is TGTGCCAGCAGCACGACAGGGGGCGACGAGCAGTACTTC. Its protein is CASSTTGGDEQYF.

This chain joins TRBV5-1 and TRBJ2-1; 7 nucleotides line up with TRBD2. Trimming removed 0 bases from V and 4 bases from J; junction bases left unmatched: 10. This CDR3 has 17 amino acids. Germline assignment: CDR1 SGHRS and CDR2 YFSETQ. CDR3 protein: CASSLAIQQGLYNEQFF. The DNA of the CDR3 is TGCGCCAGCAGCTTGGCCATACAGCAGGGACTATACAATGAGCAGTTCTTC.

V and J are TRBV5-4 and TRBJ2-5; 7 bases match TRBD1. This CDR3 comprises 15 residues. Germline CDR1 SGHNT, CDR2 YYREEE (reference sequence). J was trimmed by 6 bases and V by 4 bases; bases with no gene match: 12. CDR3 residues: CASSPPDRVLKTQYF. DNA of the CDR3: TGTGCCAGCAGCCCGCCAGACAGGGTCTTAAAGACCCAGTACTTC.